This TCR beta chain was retrieved from a study of T-cell reconstitution after alpha-beta-depleted transplantation in children. Trimming shortened V by 6 bases and J by 6 bases, and 17 bases separated the two germline ends. Germline lookup yields CDR1 SQVTM and CDR2 ANQGSEA. The CDR3 loop spans 13 amino acids. General study results and limits: Alpha-beta T cells about two months after transplant reportedly derived from several hundred expanded graft clones. Most T-cell counts and diversity one year after the transplant came from T cells that were newly produced. The study traced high day-60 TCRbeta diversity in some patients to surviving recipient T cells and thymic progenitors.

This clonotype was detected ten times or more. Its antigen is still unknown. Researchers prepared the TCRbeta library using unique molecular identifiers, the study reports. Via MiXCR, TCRdb re-called the PCR reads, giving one row per CDR3 protein. The data contain approximately 110,000 distinct CDR3 sequences, under 25% of them singletons. Sequencing used PBMCs, mostly from graft donor cells, obtained 180 days after TCRalphabeta/CD19-depleted stem cell transplant. This receptor was obtained from a male patient between 2 and 9 years old who had a stem cell transplant for chronic granulomatous disease, so the T cells may come from the graft donor. This chain joins TRBV29-1 and TRBJ1-2; D not certain. The CDR3 loop is CSVNSGLSHGYTF. CDR3 coding DNA: TGCAGCGTCAATTCTGGGCTCAGTCATGGCTACACCTTC.